This T cell receptor (beta chain) was captured in a study of neurological immune-mediated disorders. As for the study in general: The study included approximately 34 multiple sclerosis patients, about 30 relapsing-remitting and 3 secondary progressive. Study findings and constraints: The phylogenetic placement of 18 of 34 multiple sclerosis patients' repertoires in one related-CDR3 cluster constitutes a possible signature.

This clonotype appeared many times. What it binds is not known. The germline V and J ends were trimmed by 3 bases and 10 bases, with 15 bases remaining between them. The CDR3 extends over 12 amino acids. Germline V CDR1 and CDR2: DFQATT, SNEGSKA (reference sequence). With 10-nucleotide random UMIs included, cDNA was synthesized by 5'RACE. Over 180 million TCR-beta sequences from 15-18 subjects came from every sequencing run. Each CDR3 protein is one row after TCRdb ran MiXCR on the 5' RACE reads. The profile covers about 40,000 distinct CDR3 sequences, with about 2.3% appearing a single time and about 2.4% taken by the ten largest.

The chain carries TRBV20-1 and TRBJ1-1, with D possibly being TRBD1 (5 bases). Sequencing was performed on PBMCs. The receptor comes from a man aged 50-59 years with multiple sclerosis. CDR3 amino acids: CSASSRDGGAFF. CDR3 sequence (DNA): TGCAGTGCTAGCAGCCGGGACGGGGGAGCTTTCTTT.